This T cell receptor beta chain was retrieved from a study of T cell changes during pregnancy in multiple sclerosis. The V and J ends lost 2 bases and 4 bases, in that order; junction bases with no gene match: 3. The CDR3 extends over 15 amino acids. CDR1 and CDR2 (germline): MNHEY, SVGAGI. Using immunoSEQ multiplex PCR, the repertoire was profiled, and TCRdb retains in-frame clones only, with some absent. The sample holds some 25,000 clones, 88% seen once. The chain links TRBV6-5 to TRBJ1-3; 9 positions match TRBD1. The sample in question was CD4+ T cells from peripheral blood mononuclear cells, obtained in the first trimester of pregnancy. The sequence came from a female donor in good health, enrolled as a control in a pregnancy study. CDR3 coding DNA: TGTGCCAGCAGTTACGGACAGGGGAAAGGAAACACCATATATTTT. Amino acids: CASSYGQGKGNTIYF.